A single sample gave rise to the 22 T cell receptor beta chains below, sequenced in a study of OX40 agonist ivuxolimab in advanced cancers. Measured with immunoSEQ multiplex PCR; TCRdb has only the in-frame clones, and not every one. The sample includes 35,000 to 45,000 clones, around 87% seen only once; the top ten take about a third. Material: CD4+ or CD8+ T cells sorted from blood, obtained in a trial of the OX40 agonist ivuxolimab. These receptor sequences come from an adult with an advanced solid tumor such as melanoma, head and neck, liver or kidney cancer.

The rearrangement uses TRBV11-2 and TRBJ2-1, with D hard to call. The ends were cut back, 2 bases at V and 8 bases at J, with 7 bases in the middle. The germline V gene encodes CDR1 SGHAT and CDR2 FQNNGV. This CDR3 region has 12 residues. The CDR3, as DNA: TGTGCCAGCAGCTTACAAGGCGATGAGCAGTTCTTC. Translation: CASSLQGDEQFF.

This clone was counted only a few times. The gene calls are TRBV6-5 and TRBJ1-5; D might be TRBD1 (5 bases). The CDR3 consists of 15 residues. Trimming cost V 2 bases and J 2 bases, with 10 bases left between them. Germline assignment: CDR1 MNHEY and CDR2 SVGAGI. CDR3 loop: CASSYGGSGNQPQHF. The CDR3 DNA reads TGTGCCAGCAGTTACGGGGGAAGCGGCAATCAGCCCCAGCATTTT.

This clone was found a few times. The V call is TRBV4-1, the J call TRBJ2-1, with 8 bases aligning to TRBD2. Germline CDR1 reads MGHRA; CDR2 reads YSYEKL. This CDR3 comprises 16 residues. The ends lost 5 bases at V and 4 bases at J; junction bases unmatched: 10. This CDR3 reads CASSVPGLGKYNEQFF. In DNA, the CDR3 is TGCGCCAGCAGCGTCCCGGGACTAGGGAAATACAATGAGCAGTTCTTC.

The table lists this clone with a few counts. The chain joins TRBV2 to TRBJ1-1, with unresolved D. The CDR3 totals 12 residues. Trimming stripped 7 bases from V and 1 base from J, with 7 bases between. Per the germline V gene, CDR1 is SNHLY and CDR2 is FYNNEI. For the CDR3, the DNA is TGTGCCAGCACCCCCAGGAACACTGAAGCTTTCTTT. Translation: CASTPRNTEAFF.

The CDR3 here is CASSEWLPGSGNTIYF. The DNA for the CDR3 is TGTGCCAGCAGTGAATGGCTCCCAGGCTCTGGAAACACCATATATTTT. This chain uses TRBV6-4 with TRBJ1-3; D not certain. Trimming pared 3 bases from V and 0 bases from J, leaving 12 bases between. Germline V gene data show CDR1 as MRHNA and CDR2 as SNTAGT. This CDR3 spans 16 amino acids.

This chain uses TRBV28 with TRBJ2-5; D ambiguous. V was pared by 3 bases and J by 5 bases, with 10 bases between. Germline V gene sequence: CDR1 MDHEN, CDR2 SYDVKM. The CDR3 is made up of 13 amino acids. CDR3 in amino acids: CASSFPGRETQYF. The CDR3 DNA follows: TGTGCCAGCAGTTTTCCTGGGCGCGAGACCCAGTACTTC.

The chain is built from TRBV28 and TRBJ2-7; 11 nucleotides agree with TRBD1. Unmatched junction bases numbered 8, after V lost 5 bases and J lost 2 bases. There are 16 residues in the CDR3. Germline CDR1 MDHEN, CDR2 SYDVKM. The CDR3 nucleotides read TGTGCCAGCAGTCCCGGGACAGGGGGTTACACCTACGAGCAGTACTTC. Its translation: CASSPGTGGYTYEQYF.

Only one count was recorded for this clone. V is TRBV4-2 and J is TRBJ2-5; 7 nucleotides agree with TRBD1. CDR1 is LGHNA, CDR2 YNFKEQ, per germline. This CDR3 is 14 amino acids long. V trimming: 3 bases; J trimming: 5 bases; junction bases outside the gene matches: 6. CDR3 coding DNA: TGTGCCAGCAGCCATGACAGGGATTCGGAGACCCAGTACTTC. It yields the protein CASSHDRDSETQYF.

The chain couples TRBV6-1 to TRBJ2-7; D unclear. Trimming stripped 5 bases from V and 2 bases from J, with 13 bases between. The germline V gene has CDR1 MNHNS and CDR2 SASEGT. This CDR3 is 14 amino acids long. CDR3 sequence: CASSPASVTYEQYF. CDR3 sequence (DNA): TGTGCCAGCAGTCCTGCCAGCGTGACCTACGAGCAGTACTTC.

V usage is TRBV19 and J usage is TRBJ2-1; 8 positions agree with TRBD2. J lost 1 base, V lost 5 bases, and 7 bases had no gene match. Germline V lookup: CDR1 LNHDA, CDR2 SQIVND (reference sequence). The CDR3 has 16 amino acids. CDR3 region: CASSFPGTRSYNEQFF. The CDR3, as DNA: TGTGCCAGTAGTTTCCCCGGGACTAGGTCCTACAATGAGCAGTTCTTC.

This chain connects TRBV5-1 to TRBJ1-1; D is ambiguous. The ends were cut back, 4 bases at V and 1 base at J, with 11 bases in the middle. The CDR3 has 14 residues. CDR1 SGHRS and CDR2 YFSETQ come from the germline V gene. The CDR3: CASSPRASNTEAFF. For the CDR3, the DNA is TGCGCCAGCAGCCCCCGGGCCTCGAACACTGAAGCTTTCTTT.

The J gene is TRBJ2-1, the V gene TRBV4-1; D gene uncertain. Germline V gene lookup returns CDR1 MGHRA and CDR2 YSYEKL. CDR3 length: 15 residues. Trimming left V 1 base short and J 4 bases short, with 11 bases between. The CDR3 bases are TGCGCCAGCAGCCAAGCCGCTCTTCCTTACAATGAGCAGTTCTTC. Its translation is CASSQAALPYNEQFF.

This clone showed up just once. This chain connects TRBV6-5 to TRBJ1-6; unclear D gene. The V gene's germline CDR1 is MNHEY and CDR2 SVGAGI. The CDR3 consists of 12 residues. Trimming pared 8 bases from V and 11 bases from J, leaving 13 bases between. CDR3 loop: CASRSSWAPLHF. CDR3 nucleotides: TGTGCCAGCCGGAGCTCGTGGGCACCCCTCCACTTT.

CDR3 sequence (DNA): TGTGCCAGCAGCCCCCGTCTGAGGACAGAAATTGGAAACACCATATATTTT. Translated, it gives CASSPRLRTEIGNTIYF. The rearrangement joins TRBV7-6 to TRBJ1-3, with D perhaps matching TRBD1 (6 bases). CDR3 length: 17 amino acids. Trimming removed 5 bases from V and 3 bases from J, with 20 bases in between. Germline values: CDR1 SGHVS, CDR2 FNYEAQ.

The genes are TRBV5-4 and TRBJ2-7; 14 bases line up with TRBD2. CDR3 length: 13 amino acids. Germline V lookup: CDR1 SGHNT, CDR2 YYREEE (reference sequence). After removal of 9 bases from V and 6 bases from J, the junction contained 5 bases not matched to a gene. The CDR3 DNA is TGTGCCACCCAGGGACTAGCGGGAGTCGAGCAGTACTTC. Amino acids: CATQGLAGVEQYF. Looking up the rest from reference TRBV5-4 and TRBJ2-7 gives the full variable domain: ETGVTQSPTHLIKTRGQQVTLRCSSQSGHNTVSWYQQALGQGPQFIFQYYREEENGRGNFPPRFSGLQFPNYSSELNVNALELDDSALYLCATQGLAGVEQYFGPGTRLTVT.

The gene calls are TRBV6-5 and TRBJ2-2; 7 nucleotides line up with TRBD1. Germline CDR1 MNHEY, CDR2 SVGAGI. The V gene end was trimmed by 6 bases and the J gene end by 4 bases; junction bases not matched to a gene: 5. The CDR3 is 14 amino acids. The CDR3 here is CASSKGAVTGELFF. Here the CDR3 DNA reads TGTGCCAGCAGCAAGGGGGCGGTCACCGGGGAGCTGTTTTTT.

The chain carries TRBV5-4 and TRBJ1-6; D is perhaps TRBD1 (6 bases). Trimming removed 4 bases from V and 1 base from J, with 12 bases in between. Per the germline V gene, CDR1 is SGHNT and CDR2 is YYREEE (reference sequence). CDR3 length: 16 amino acids. CDR3 bases: TGTGCCAGCAGCCAATCAAGGGGGTCCTATAATTCACCCCTCCACTTT. It is translated as CASSQSRGSYNSPLHF.

This chain links TRBV5-4 with TRBJ2-5; TRBD2 matches 8 bases. The CDR3 is made up of 15 amino acids. The germline V gene has CDR1 SGHNT and CDR2 YYREEE (reference sequence). Germline trimming cut 4 bases from V and 2 bases from J; bases unmatched to any gene: 7. Here the CDR3 reads CASSERGLGQETQYF. In DNA, the CDR3 is TGTGCCAGCAGCGAGAGGGGACTAGGACAAGAGACCCAGTACTTC.

Concerning this clone itself: The sample carries other DNA sequences with the same CDR3. The chain joins TRBV7-2 to TRBJ2-5; 14 positions match TRBD2. The CDR3 spans 15 residues. The ends lost 5 bases at V and 4 bases at J; junction bases unmatched: 3. CDR1 and CDR2 from the germline V gene are SGHTA and FQGNSA. In DNA form, the CDR3 reads TGTGCCAGCAGCGAAGGGACTAGCGGGGGAGAGACCCAGTACTTC. Protein sequence: CASSEGTSGGETQYF.

V gene TRBV4-1 combines with J gene TRBJ2-5; 8 bases line up with TRBD2. CDR1 is MGHRA, CDR2 YSYEKL, per germline. This CDR3 region has 17 residues. Trimming removed 0 bases from V and 4 bases from J; junction bases left unmatched: 10. CDR3 in amino acids: CASSQESRGGVGETQYF. Here the CDR3 DNA reads TGCGCCAGCAGCCAAGAAAGCCGGGGGGGGGTAGGAGAGACCCAGTACTTC.

This chain uses TRBV5-6 with TRBJ1-1; D call uncertain. This CDR3 has 14 amino acids. The germline CDR1 and CDR2 sequences are SGHDT and YYEEEE. The V and J ends lost 4 bases and 0 bases respectively, with 10 bases between them. The CDR3: CASSRRVLNTEAFF. CDR3 DNA sequence: TGTGCCAGCAGCCGCCGGGTCCTGAACACTGAAGCTTTCTTT.

The chain carries TRBV9 and TRBJ2-6, with 8 bases lining up with TRBD1. This CDR3 region has 17 residues. CDR1 SGDLS and CDR2 YYNGEE come from the germline V gene. V gave up 3 bases and J gave up 0 bases; unmatched junction bases: 5. The CDR3 here is CASSERDRSSGANVLTF. In DNA form, the CDR3 reads TGTGCCAGCAGCGAAAGGGACAGGTCCTCTGGGGCCAACGTCCTGACTTTC.